A selection of T cell receptor beta chains follows, all from one sample in a study of cytomegalovirus exposure and HLA in healthy donors. Generated by immunoSEQ multiplex PCR, the TCRdb table keeps only in-frame clones and is missing some. The sample records approximately 220,000 clones, approximately 81% being singletons. Sequencing was carried out using PBMCs. These receptors were taken from a young man in good health and CMV-seronegative. Both conserved end residues are part of each CDR3. The D gene is left open where the match is weak. Some rows have no size entry. The others give once, few or many, or a class for an expanded clone.

d_call j_call clone_size v_call cdr3_aa cdr3_nt
NA TRBJ1-3 few TRBV5-6 CASSWGGASGNTIYF TGTGCCAGCAGCTGGGGGGGCGCCTCTGGAAACACCATATATTTT
NA TRBJ1-4 NA TRBV10-3 CAISVSVNEKLFF TGTGCCATCAGTGTCTCAGTGAATGAAAAACTGTTTTTT
NA TRBJ2-5 NA TRBV7-8 CASSPVGGEETQYF TGTGCCAGCAGCCCCGTCGGAGGGGAAGAGACCCAGTACTTC
TRBD1 TRBJ1-2 once TRBV5-4 CASSLAGQGAGYGYTF TGTGCCAGCAGCTTGGCGGGACAGGGGGCGGGCTATGGCTACACCTTC
TRBD1 TRBJ1-1 NA TRBV28 CASSLLQGARTEAFF TGTGCCAGCAGTCTACTACAGGGGGCGAGGACTGAAGCTTTCTTT
NA TRBJ1-5 NA TRBV6-1 CASSDTGGRQPQHF TGTGCCAGCAGTGATACGGGGGGAAGGCAGCCCCAGCATTTT
NA TRBJ1-2 NA TRBV28 CASSPNYGYTF TGTGCCAGCAGCCCGAACTATGGCTACACCTTC
NA TRBJ2-2 NA TRBV5-1 CASSLSWNTGELFF TGCGCCAGCAGCTTGTCGTGGAACACCGGGGAGCTGTTTTTT
TRBD1 TRBJ2-7 NA TRBV5-6 CASSLLPTGVSYEQYF TGTGCCAGCAGCCTCCTGCCGACAGGGGTCTCCTACGAGCAGTACTTC
TRBD1 TRBJ1-4 few TRBV7-9 CASSGGGQGEEKLFF TGTGCCAGCAGCGGAGGGGGACAGGGGGAGGAAAAACTGTTTTTT
TRBD1 TRBJ2-2 NA TRBV18 CASSSDRGGTGELFF TGTGCCAGCTCATCCGACAGGGGAGGTACCGGGGAGCTGTTTTTT
NA TRBJ1-3 NA TRBV2 CASARDSSGNTIYF TGTGCCAGCGCCCGCGACAGCTCTGGAAACACCATATATTTT
TRBD2 TRBJ2-5 NA TRBV19 CASSLGLAGPETQYF TGTGCCAGTAGTCTCGGACTAGCGGGTCCAGAGACCCAGTACTTC
NA TRBJ2-5 once TRBV7-8 CASSQDRFQETQYF TGTGCCAGCAGTCAAGACAGGTTCCAAGAGACCCAGTACTTC